This TCR beta chain was retrieved from a study of cytomegalovirus exposure and HLA in healthy donors. Study-wide points: As a later analysis revealed, the rate of TCR association differed by HLA locus, with DRB1 most and HLA-C fewest.

This CDR3 has 15 residues. The junction had 7 bases not matched to a gene; V was cut back by 4 bases and J by 5 bases. Germline V lookup: CDR1 SEHNR, CDR2 FQNEAQ (reference sequence). As concerns this clone: Antigen specificity is unknown.

PCR used 60 Vbeta primers and 13 Jbeta primers. The table came from immunoSEQ multiplex PCR; TCRdb's copy has only in-frame clones and leaves some out. The data show around 150,000 clones, with approximately 83% seen just once and almost 9.5% held by the top ten. The sequenced material came from PBMCs. This chain connects TRBV7-9 to TRBJ2-7; 11 nucleotides align to TRBD1. The source of this sequence is a man aged 18-30 years in good health and CMV-seropositive. CDR3 amino acids: CASSSGQGASDEQYF. For the CDR3, the DNA is TGTGCCAGCAGCTCAGGACAGGGGGCTAGCGACGAGCAGTACTTC.